These 10 T cell receptor beta chains share one sample of origin, sequenced in a study of graft-versus-host responses after intestinal transplantation. What these receptors recognize is not known. Sequencing was performed with immunoSEQ multiplex PCR; in TCRdb, only in-frame clones are kept and a portion is missing. The profile shows about 100,000 clones, about 90% of them singletons. The source material was unstimulated CD4+ T cells sorted from spleen or lymph node cells, sampled before transplant. All receptors derive from a human donor who was the organ donor for an intestinal transplant.

The CDR3 is CASKRGEETQYF. Here the CDR3 DNA reads TGTGCCAGTAAGAGGGGGGAAGAGACCCAGTACTTC. This sequence joins TRBV19 and TRBJ2-5, with D perhaps matching TRBD1 or TRBD2 (6 bases each). The CDR3 contains 12 residues. V gave up 7 bases and J gave up 3 bases, with 9 bases separating them. Germline V CDR1 and CDR2: LNHDA, SQIVND (reference sequence).

The V call is TRBV6-5, the J call TRBJ1-2; a weak D match, TRBD1 (6 bases). The CDR3 extends over 15 amino acids. Trimming stripped 6 bases from V and 1 base from J, with 15 bases between. CDR1 and CDR2 (germline): MNHEY, SVGAGI. The CDR3: CASSRTGFLNYGYTF. CDR3 in DNA: TGTGCCAGCAGCCGAACAGGGTTCCTTAACTATGGCTACACCTTC.

The J gene is TRBJ1-5, the V gene TRBV5-6, with a weak D call TRBD1 (5 bases). The CDR3 has 15 amino acids. Germline loops: CDR1 SGHDT, CDR2 YYEEEE. V lost 6 bases to trimming and J lost 3 bases, with 16 bases between them. CDR3 in DNA: TGTGCCAGCACCCGTTCGGGGGGATTCAATCAGCCCCAGCATTTT. This translates into CASTRSGGFNQPQHF.

This CDR3 reads CASAPTSTDTQYF. Written as DNA, the CDR3 is TGTGCCAGCGCCCCTACCAGCACAGATACGCAGTATTTT. The chain couples TRBV6-6 to TRBJ2-3; D unresolved. This CDR3 is 13 amino acids long. Trimming cost V 8 bases and J 0 bases, with 9 bases left between them. Germline V gives CDR1 MNHNY, CDR2 SVGAGI (reference sequence).

The chain is built from TRBV5-1 and TRBJ2-3; the match to TRBD2 covers 8 bases. V lost 3 bases to trimming and J lost 5 bases; unmatched junction nucleotides: 14. Germline CDR1 reads SGHRS; CDR2 reads YFSETQ. The CDR3 extends over 17 amino acids. In DNA form, the CDR3 reads TGCGCCAGCAGCTCGATCTCGAGCGGGGGAAGCTTAGATACGCAGTATTTT. It specifies CASSSISSGGSLDTQYF.

This clone has only one observation. The genes are TRBV10-2 and TRBJ1-2; TRBD1 agrees at 7 bases. Trimming took 4 bases from V and 1 from J; bases not matched to a gene: 6. There are 15 residues in the CDR3. Germline assignment: CDR1 WSHSY and CDR2 SAAADI. As DNA, the CDR3 is TGCGCCAGCAGTGGGGGACAGCTAAATAACTATGGCTACACCTTC. This codes for CASSGGQLNNYGYTF.

The V gene is TRBV5-4, the J gene TRBJ1-1; 7 bases are a match to TRBD1. Germline CDR1 and CDR2: SGHNT and YYREEE (reference sequence). Unmatched junction bases numbered 5, after V lost 4 bases and J lost 2 bases. The CDR3 is 14 amino acids. This chain's CDR3 is CASSRDRLNTEAFF. In nucleotides, the CDR3 is TGTGCCAGCAGCCGGGACAGACTTAACACTGAAGCTTTCTTT. Together with reference TRBV5-4 and TRBJ1-1, the CDR3 gives the full variable domain: ETGVTQSPTHLIKTRGQQVTLRCSSQSGHNTVSWYQQALGQGPQFIFQYYREEENGRGNFPPRFSGLQFPNYSSELNVNALELDDSALYLCASSRDRLNTEAFFGQGTRLTVV.

The chain is built from TRBV28 and TRBJ2-4; D may correspond to TRBD1 or TRBD2 (6 bases each). V was pared by 2 bases and J by 7 bases, with 15 bases between. Germline V gives CDR1 MDHEN, CDR2 SYDVKM. The CDR3 runs 15 residues. The CDR3 protein is CASSLTRGGRNIQYF. CDR3 DNA: TGTGCCAGCAGTTTAACACGAGGGGGGCGGAACATTCAGTACTTC.

The rearrangement joins TRBV19 to TRBJ2-2, with a tentative D call TRBD2 (6 bases). CDR3 size: 14 residues. CDR1 LNHDA and CDR2 SQIVND come from the germline V gene (reference sequence). V lost 4 bases and J 7 bases, leaving 13 bases between the germline ends. The CDR3 region is CASSSRAEGGELFF. The CDR3 DNA sequence: TGTGCCAGTAGTAGCAGGGCGGAGGGCGGGGAGCTGTTTTTT.

J is TRBJ1-5 and V is TRBV6-6; D gene ambiguous. Trimming stripped 9 bases from V and 3 bases from J, with 15 bases between. CDR3 size: 14 residues. Germline V gives CDR1 MNHNY, CDR2 SVGAGI (reference sequence). The CDR3 region is CASQWSSPNQPQHF. CDR3 bases: TGTGCCAGTCAGTGGAGTTCACCCAATCAGCCCCAGCATTTT.